The rows below give T cell receptor beta chains drawn from one sample of a study of T-cell reconstitution after alpha-beta-depleted transplantation in children. TCRdb itself ran the PCR reads through MiXCR, one entry per CDR3 protein. The table has about 300,000 distinct CDR3 sequences, 10% seen once; the top ten hold around 7.6%. Sequencing used PBMCs, obtained before TCRalphabeta/CD19-depleted stem cell transplant. All receptors come from a boy under three years old with acute myeloid leukemia, due to receive a stem cell transplant. CDR3s include the opening cysteine and the closing phenylalanine or tryptophan. The order of the fields is J gene, D gene, clone size, V gene, CDR3 protein, CDR3 DNA. The D gene is left open where the match is weak. For some rows the clone size is stated as once, few or many, or as a class when expanded; others skip it.

J gene: TRBJ2-7; D gene: TRBD2; clone size: many; V gene: TRBV7-6; CDR3 protein: CASSSGRGGDEQYF; CDR3 DNA: TGTGCCAGCAGTTCGGGACGGGGGGGCGACGAGCAGTACTTC
J gene: TRBJ1-2; D gene: NA; clone size: NA; V gene: TRBV24-1; CDR3 protein: CATSDTRGNYGYTF; CDR3 DNA: TGTGCCACCAGTGACACGAGAGGGAACTATGGCTACACCTTC
J gene: TRBJ1-3; D gene: NA; clone size: few; V gene: TRBV12-3/TRBV12-4; CDR3 protein: CASSLTWDHLGAGNTIYF; CDR3 DNA: TGTGCCAGCAGCCTGACATGGGACCACCTGGGTGCTGGAAACACCATATATTTT
J gene: TRBJ1-3; D gene: NA; clone size: many; V gene: TRBV7-7; CDR3 protein: CASSLTRYRDHLGNTIYF; CDR3 DNA: TGTGCTAGCAGCTTAACACGTTACAGGGATCACCTTGGAAACACCATATATTTT
J gene: TRBJ1-5; D gene: TRBD1; clone size: many; V gene: TRBV6-1; CDR3 protein: CASWDRVSNQPQHF; CDR3 DNA: TGTGCCAGCTGGGACAGGGTAAGCAATCAGCCCCAGCATTTT
J gene: TRBJ1-5; D gene: NA; clone size: NA; V gene: TRBV7-2; CDR3 protein: CASSLVGGSTNQPQHF; CDR3 DNA: TGTGCCAGCAGCTTAGTCGGGGGGAGCACCAATCAGCCCCAGCATTTT
J gene: TRBJ1-5; D gene: TRBD1; clone size: many; V gene: TRBV5-1; CDR3 protein: CASSLGRTGYSNQPQHF; CDR3 DNA: TGCGCCAGCAGCTTGGGACGGACAGGGTATAGCAATCAGCCCCAGCATTTT
J gene: TRBJ1-4; D gene: TRBD1; clone size: few; V gene: TRBV12-3/TRBV12-4; CDR3 protein: CASSLADRGGEKLFF; CDR3 DNA: TGTGCCAGCAGTTTGGCGGACAGGGGTGGGGAAAAACTGTTTTTT
J gene: TRBJ2-1; D gene: TRBD2; clone size: many; V gene: TRBV6-5; CDR3 protein: CASSYQREWNNEQFF; CDR3 DNA: TGTGCCAGCAGTTACCAGCGGGAGTGGAACAATGAGCAGTTCTTC
J gene: TRBJ2-4; D gene: TRBD2; clone size: NA; V gene: TRBV3-1; CDR3 protein: CASTQDTSGAFLQYF; CDR3 DNA: TGTGCCAGCACCCAAGATACCAGCGGGGCCTTCTTGCAGTACTTC
J gene: TRBJ1-4; D gene: NA; clone size: NA; V gene: TRBV20-1; CDR3 protein: CSALQGKTFTNEKLFF; CDR3 DNA: TGCAGTGCTCTCCAGGGAAAAACCTTCACTAATGAAAAACTGTTTTTT
J gene: TRBJ2-2; D gene: NA; clone size: many; V gene: TRBV15; CDR3 protein: CATSREGHTGELFF; CDR3 DNA: TGTGCCACCAGCAGAGAAGGACACACCGGGGAGCTGTTTTTT
J gene: TRBJ2-5; D gene: TRBD1; clone size: many; V gene: TRBV12-3/TRBV12-4; CDR3 protein: CASSFRQGRRETQYF; CDR3 DNA: TGTGCCAGCAGTTTTAGACAGGGACGAAGGGAGACCCAGTACTTC
J gene: TRBJ2-7; D gene: TRBD1; clone size: many; V gene: TRBV3-1; CDR3 protein: CASSRAGTGSHEQYF; CDR3 DNA: TGTGCCAGCAGCCGGGCCGGGACAGGGTCCCACGAGCAGTACTTC
J gene: TRBJ1-1; D gene: NA; clone size: few; V gene: TRBV3-1; CDR3 protein: CASSQRRQGSEAFF; CDR3 DNA: TGTGCCAGCAGCCAACGTAGGCAGGGCTCTGAAGCTTTCTTT
J gene: TRBJ2-2; D gene: NA; clone size: few; V gene: TRBV3-1; CDR3 protein: CASSQGFSGEGTGELFF; CDR3 DNA: TGTGCCAGCAGCCAAGGGTTTAGCGGAGAAGGGACCGGGGAGCTGTTTTTT
J gene: TRBJ2-5; D gene: NA; clone size: NA; V gene: TRBV2; CDR3 protein: CASTTRVETQYF; CDR3 DNA: TGTGCCAGCACCACTAGAGTAGAGACCCAGTACTTC
J gene: TRBJ2-3; D gene: NA; clone size: many; V gene: TRBV12-3/TRBV12-4; CDR3 protein: CAGTLGLLSFFF; CDR3 DNA: TGTGCCGGCACCCTGGGACTCCTAAGCTTCTTTTTT
J gene: TRBJ2-1; D gene: NA; clone size: many; V gene: TRBV9; CDR3 protein: CASSVDGVSYNEQFF; CDR3 DNA: TGTGCCAGCAGCGTAGATGGGGTCTCCTACAATGAGCAGTTCTTC
J gene: TRBJ2-3; D gene: TRBD2; clone size: many; V gene: TRBV11-3; CDR3 protein: CASSFGTSGTDTQYF; CDR3 DNA: TGTGCCAGCAGCTTTGGGACTAGCGGGACGGATACGCAGTATTTT
J gene: TRBJ2-3; D gene: NA; clone size: many; V gene: TRBV6-5; CDR3 protein: CASSSPAGKLTDTQYF; CDR3 DNA: TGTGCCAGCAGTTCCCCTGCGGGGAAACTCACAGATACGCAGTATTTT
J gene: TRBJ2-5; D gene: NA; clone size: many; V gene: TRBV5-1; CDR3 protein: CASAVPGTEQETQYF; CDR3 DNA: TGCGCCAGCGCCGTACCCGGGACGGAACAAGAGACCCAGTACTTC
J gene: TRBJ1-4; D gene: NA; clone size: NA; V gene: TRBV2; CDR3 protein: CASSAGERTTNEKLFF; CDR3 DNA: TGTGCCAGCAGTGCAGGGGAGAGGACAACTAATGAAAAACTGTTTTTT
J gene: TRBJ2-1; D gene: NA; clone size: many; V gene: TRBV7-2; CDR3 protein: CASSPGAGTYNEQFF; CDR3 DNA: TGTGCCAGCAGCCCAGGGGCGGGGACTTACAATGAGCAGTTCTTC
J gene: TRBJ2-3; D gene: NA; clone size: NA; V gene: TRBV5-1; CDR3 protein: CASSRPGHPSTDTQYF; CDR3 DNA: TGCGCCAGCAGCCGGCCGGGACACCCGAGCACAGATACGCAGTATTTT
J gene: TRBJ1-1; D gene: TRBD1; clone size: many; V gene: TRBV19; CDR3 protein: CASSTRTGGRGTEAFF; CDR3 DNA: TGTGCCAGTAGTACCAGGACAGGGGGCAGAGGTACTGAAGCTTTCTTT
J gene: TRBJ2-1; D gene: TRBD2; clone size: many; V gene: TRBV19; CDR3 protein: CASSISGGANEQFF; CDR3 DNA: TGTGCCAGTAGTATTAGCGGGGGGGCCAATGAGCAGTTCTTC
J gene: TRBJ1-6; D gene: NA; clone size: few; V gene: TRBV3-1; CDR3 protein: CASSQVHRNSPLHF; CDR3 DNA: TGTGCCAGCAGCCAAGTTCACAGGAATTCACCCCTCCACTTT
J gene: TRBJ2-4; D gene: NA; clone size: many; V gene: TRBV28; CDR3 protein: CASRGLGVAKNIQYF; CDR3 DNA: TGTGCCAGCAGAGGCCTCGGGGTAGCCAAAAACATTCAGTACTTC
J gene: TRBJ2-1; D gene: TRBD2; clone size: many; V gene: TRBV29-1; CDR3 protein: CSVERRLAGNEQFF; CDR3 DNA: TGCAGCGTTGAACGGAGGCTAGCGGGGAATGAGCAGTTCTTC
J gene: TRBJ1-2; D gene: NA; clone size: many; V gene: TRBV24-1; CDR3 protein: CATSEMDTNWGYTF; CDR3 DNA: TGTGCCACCAGTGAAATGGACACAAACTGGGGCTACACCTTC
J gene: TRBJ2-3; D gene: NA; clone size: many; V gene: TRBV20-1; CDR3 protein: CSARSGAQDTQYF; CDR3 DNA: TGCAGTGCTAGGTCAGGGGCCCAAGATACGCAGTATTTT
J gene: TRBJ1-4; D gene: NA; clone size: few; V gene: TRBV12-5; CDR3 protein: CASGPPADGKLFF; CDR3 DNA: TGTGCTAGTGGCCCCCCCGCTGATGGAAAACTGTTTTTT
J gene: TRBJ2-1; D gene: TRBD2; clone size: few; V gene: TRBV7-3; CDR3 protein: CASSSSGAYNEQFF; CDR3 DNA: TGTGCCAGCAGCTCTAGCGGGGCTTACAATGAGCAGTTCTTC
J gene: TRBJ1-5; D gene: TRBD1; clone size: many; V gene: TRBV10-3; CDR3 protein: CAISEGGTGLQPQHF; CDR3 DNA: TGTGCCATCAGTGAGGGGGGGACAGGTCTACAGCCCCAGCATTTT
J gene: TRBJ2-7; D gene: TRBD2; clone size: many; V gene: TRBV4-3; CDR3 protein: CASSQVTGTSPVYEQYF; CDR3 DNA: TGCGCCAGCAGCCAAGTAACCGGGACTAGCCCCGTATACGAGCAGTACTTC
J gene: TRBJ2-7; D gene: NA; clone size: many; V gene: TRBV7-3; CDR3 protein: CASSLWAGPSYEQYF; CDR3 DNA: TGTGCCAGCAGCTTATGGGCAGGGCCCTCCTACGAGCAGTACTTC
J gene: TRBJ2-4; D gene: NA; clone size: many; V gene: TRBV28; CDR3 protein: CASSTPTGAKNIQYF; CDR3 DNA: TGTGCCAGCAGCACCCCCACAGGGGCCAAAAACATTCAGTACTTC
J gene: TRBJ2-7; D gene: TRBD1; clone size: many; V gene: TRBV2; CDR3 protein: CASSEFPTGVDYEQYF; CDR3 DNA: TGTGCCAGCAGTGAATTCCCCACAGGGGTCGACTACGAGCAGTACTTC
J gene: TRBJ2-1; D gene: TRBD2; clone size: many; V gene: TRBV6-1; CDR3 protein: CASSPGTSAHNEQFF; CDR3 DNA: TGTGCCAGCAGTCCCGGGACTAGCGCCCACAATGAGCAGTTCTTC
J gene: TRBJ2-2; D gene: NA; clone size: many; V gene: TRBV27; CDR3 protein: CASTLSTQGAGELFF; CDR3 DNA: TGTGCCAGCACTTTAAGTACGCAGGGAGCCGGGGAGCTGTTTTTT
J gene: TRBJ1-2; D gene: TRBD1; clone size: few; V gene: TRBV29-1; CDR3 protein: CSVAGGDGYTF; CDR3 DNA: TGCAGCGTTGCAGGGGGCGATGGCTACACCTTC
J gene: TRBJ1-1; D gene: NA; clone size: many; V gene: TRBV28; CDR3 protein: CASSLSGNTEAFF; CDR3 DNA: TGTGCCAGCAGTTTATCAGGGAACACTGAAGCTTTCTTT
J gene: TRBJ2-7; D gene: NA; clone size: many; V gene: TRBV12-3/TRBV12-4; CDR3 protein: CASSLEQDEQYF; CDR3 DNA: TGTGCCAGCAGTTTAGAACAGGACGAGCAGTACTTC
J gene: TRBJ2-7; D gene: TRBD1; clone size: many; V gene: TRBV6-1; CDR3 protein: CASSQIGTGRWEQYF; CDR3 DNA: TGTGCCAGCTCCCAAATCGGGACAGGGAGGTGGGAGCAGTACTTC
J gene: TRBJ2-3; D gene: TRBD2; clone size: many; V gene: TRBV7-9; CDR3 protein: CASSLERGGTDTQYF; CDR3 DNA: TGTGCCAGCAGCTTAGAGCGGGGGGGCACAGATACGCAGTATTTT
J gene: TRBJ2-1; D gene: NA; clone size: many; V gene: TRBV24-1; CDR3 protein: CATSEDSAGYNEQFF; CDR3 DNA: TGTGCCACCAGTGAGGACTCCGCGGGTTACAATGAGCAGTTCTTC
J gene: TRBJ2-7; D gene: TRBD2; clone size: many; V gene: TRBV7-9; CDR3 protein: CASSIAGVYEQYF; CDR3 DNA: TGTGCCAGCAGCATAGCGGGAGTCTACGAGCAGTACTTC
J gene: TRBJ2-7; D gene: NA; clone size: NA; V gene: TRBV4-2; CDR3 protein: CASSLWLNSYEQYF; CDR3 DNA: TGTGCCAGCAGCTTATGGCTCAACTCCTACGAGCAGTACTTC
J gene: TRBJ1-5; D gene: NA; clone size: many; V gene: TRBV15; CDR3 protein: CATSSRPRGIYTGQPQHF; CDR3 DNA: TGTGCCACCAGCTCCCGTCCCAGGGGCATTTATACCGGTCAGCCCCAGCATTTT
J gene: TRBJ2-5; D gene: NA; clone size: many; V gene: TRBV24-1; CDR3 protein: CATSAAQETQYF; CDR3 DNA: TGTGCCACCAGTGCCGCCCAAGAGACCCAGTACTTC
J gene: TRBJ2-7; D gene: NA; clone size: many; V gene: TRBV20-1; CDR3 protein: CSASGTYEQYF; CDR3 DNA: TGCAGTGCTAGCGGGACCTACGAGCAGTACTTC
J gene: TRBJ2-1; D gene: TRBD2; clone size: many; V gene: TRBV7-3; CDR3 protein: CASSRTSGSYNEQFF; CDR3 DNA: TGTGCCAGCAGTCGGACTAGCGGGAGCTACAATGAGCAGTTCTTC
J gene: TRBJ2-1; D gene: NA; clone size: few; V gene: TRBV10-1; CDR3 protein: CASSDPGFSSYNEQFF; CDR3 DNA: TGCGCCAGCAGTGACCCGGGGTTTAGCTCCTACAATGAGCAGTTCTTC
J gene: TRBJ2-5; D gene: TRBD2; clone size: many; V gene: TRBV5-1; CDR3 protein: CASSFGGTSGLQETQYF; CDR3 DNA: TGCGCCAGCAGCTTCGGAGGGACTAGCGGGCTCCAAGAGACCCAGTACTTC